The clone carrying this TCR beta chain was picked up one time. What it binds is not known. The sample belongs to a study of shared clonotypes between healthy human individuals. Findings and limits, study-wide: Only blood was sampled; tissue repertoires likely differ.

The CDR3 covers 14 residues. Trimming removed 9 bases at V and 1 base at J, with 13 bases between. The V gene's germline CDR1 is LNHDA and CDR2 SQIVND (reference sequence). Every contributor of samples was a Caucasian grown-up residing in Nashville, Tennessee. TCRdb's table, derived via immunoSEQ multiplex PCR, lists solely in-frame clones and lacks some. The sample includes 2,500,000 or so clones, under 95% of them seen just once. The TCR sequence derives from a man aged 18-30 years in good health. Some clones in this sample may be carry-over from other donors' samples. Sequenced material: naive CD4+ T cells from PBMCs. The subset denotes: CD45RA+ positively selected. V and J are TRBV19 and TRBJ2-4, with D perhaps matching TRBD1 (5 bases). The CDR3 coding sequence is TGTGCCAGCAAACAGGAGACCGCCAAAAACATTCAGTACTTC. It encodes CASKQETAKNIQYF.